The clone carrying this T cell receptor (beta chain) occurred a few times. Each donor had 8 to 10 milliliters of peripheral blood drawn. Next came a second PCR, run for about 7 to 11 cycles, which used a sample-barcoded 5' primer along with a J-beta primer mix. TCRdb re-analysed the 5' RACE reads in MiXCR, keeping a single row per CDR3 protein. The table lists approximately 1,700,000 distinct CDR3 sequences, about two fifths of them singletons, with 23% in the top ten. The data belong to a study of blood T cells in healthy people across ages. The CDR3 totals 12 residues. CDR1 is SQVTM and CDR2 is ANQGSEA in the germline V gene. Trimming left V 3 bases short and J 4 bases short, with 9 bases between.

The sample consisted of blood. The TCR comes from a human donor in good health. The chain carries TRBV29-1 and TRBJ2-5; possibly TRBD1 for D (5 bases). The CDR3 sequence: CSVEWGGETQYF. DNA of the CDR3: TGCAGCGTTGAGTGGGGCGGAGAGACCCAGTACTTC.